The 9 T cell receptor beta chains below all came from one sample that was sequenced in a study of blood T cell repertoires in COVID-19. Profiling relied on immunoSEQ multiplex PCR, and the TCRdb table lists in-frame clones only, not all of them. Of 130,000 to 150,000 clones in the sample, roughly 90% were seen once. Specimen: peripheral blood. The source is a man aged 50 to 60 with active or convalescent COVID-19.

The chain has TRBV5-1 and TRBJ2-6; 10 nucleotides align to TRBD1. The CDR3 length is 16 residues. Per the germline V gene, CDR1 is SGHRS and CDR2 is YFSETQ. Trimming at V came to 4 bases and at J to 4 bases, leaving 5 bases not matched to a gene. As DNA, the CDR3 is TGCGCCAGCAGCCGACAGGGGGCGGGAGGGGCCAACGTCCTGACTTTC. Protein sequence: CASSRQGAGGANVLTF.

This chain links TRBV10-3 with TRBJ1-2, with 10 bases matching TRBD1. Germline trimming cut 2 bases from V and 8 bases from J; bases unmatched to any gene: 5. The length of the CDR3 is 14 residues. Germline V lookup: CDR1 ENHRY, CDR2 SYGVKD. For the CDR3, the DNA is TGTGCCATCAGTGAGACCGGGACAGGGGCGGGCTACACCTTC. It specifies CAISETGTGAGYTF.

The chain uses TRBV6-6 and TRBJ2-7, with TRBD2 as a possible D gene (6 bases). V was shortened by 5 bases and J by 5 bases, with 19 bases between the two germline ends. Germline CDR1 reads MNHNY; CDR2 reads SVGAGI (reference sequence). The CDR3 runs 15 residues. In DNA, the CDR3 is TGTGCCAGCAGTCCTTGGGGGGAGGTTCAGAACGAGCAGTACTTC. Translated, it gives CASSPWGEVQNEQYF.

The CDR3 bases are TGTGCCAGCACCTCCGGGCAGCCCCAGCATTTT. Translated: CASTSGQPQHF. V is TRBV28 and J is TRBJ1-5; the D is unclear. The CDR3 extends over 11 amino acids. The germline V gene has CDR1 MDHEN and CDR2 SYDVKM. Trimming cost V 7 bases and J 7 bases, with 8 bases left between them.

The V and J genes are TRBV3-1 (or the pseudogene TRBV3-2) and TRBJ1-4; D uncertain. V was cut by 1 base and J by 8 bases, with 11 bases left in between. Germline loops: CDR1 LGHDT, CDR2 YNNKEL (reference sequence). CDR3 size: 14 residues. This CDR3 is CASSQAGINEKLFF. As DNA, the CDR3 is TGTGCCAGCAGCCAAGCGGGGATTAACGAAAAACTGTTTTTT.

The chain carries TRBV19 and TRBJ2-1, with 9 bases lining up with TRBD1. The CDR3 runs 16 residues. The germline gives CDR1 LNHDA, CDR2 SQIVND (reference sequence). V dropped 4 bases and J dropped 7; count of bases not matched to a gene: 11. DNA for the CDR3: TGTGCCAGTAGTAGCCAACAGGGGGCGTTGGGGAATGAGCAGTTCTTC. This codes for CASSSQQGALGNEQFF.

This clone was detected ten times or more. This chain links TRBV2 with TRBJ1-5, with 7 bases that match TRBD1. CDR3 length: 15 amino acids. Germline trimming cut 2 bases from V and 1 base from J; bases unmatched to any gene: 2. The germline V gene has CDR1 SNHLY and CDR2 FYNNEI. The CDR3 protein is CASSERGLSNQPQHF. For the CDR3, the DNA is TGTGCCAGCAGTGAAAGGGGGCTGAGCAATCAGCCCCAGCATTTT. Variable domain in full (rest from reference TRBV2 and TRBJ1-5): EPEVTQTPSHQVTQMGQEVILRCVPISNHLYFYWYRQILGQKVEFLVSFYNNEISEKSEIFDDQFSVERPDGSNFTLKIRSTKLEDSAMYFCASSERGLSNQPQHFGDGTRLSIL.

This chain joins TRBV4-1 and TRBJ2-7; 12 bases align to TRBD2. Germline V gene sequence: CDR1 MGHRA, CDR2 YSYEKL. The trim removed 6 bases at V and 1 base at J, leaving 1 base unmatched. The CDR3 totals 14 residues. CDR3: CASSGTSGSYEQYF. The CDR3 region has the DNA TGCGCCAGCAGTGGGACTAGCGGGTCCTACGAGCAGTACTTC.

V gene TRBV4-1 combines with J gene TRBJ2-1, with TRBD2 matching over 11 bases. The CDR3 runs to 20 residues. Unmatched junction bases numbered 19, after V lost 4 bases and J lost 5 bases. In germline, CDR1 is MGHRA, CDR2 YSYEKL. The CDR3: CASSLDPRGSGRGRNNEQFF. In DNA, the CDR3 is TGCGCCAGCAGCCTAGACCCCCGAGGTAGCGGGAGGGGTAGGAACAATGAGCAGTTCTTC.